The rows below give T cell receptor beta chains drawn from one sample of a study of T cells after posttransplantation cyclophosphamide. Assay: immunoSEQ multiplex PCR; the TCRdb copy retains only in-frame clones and omits some. Observed in the sample are tens of thousands of clones, none of them singletons. The source material was PBMCs, sampled after allogeneic stem cell transplant with posttransplant cyclophosphamide. The source is a male patient in his late teens or twenties who received an allogeneic stem cell transplant from a related donor, was CMV-positive, and had no GVHD. Some T cells may have come from the graft donor. CDR3s include the opening cysteine and the closing phenylalanine or tryptophan. Clone size is shown for a subset of rows, as once, few, many or a class of expanded clone.

j_call | clone_size | v_call | cdr3_aa
TRBJ1-1 | many | TRBV5-1 | CASSLGQGVNTEAFF
TRBJ2-2 | many | TRBV19 | CASWGRAWTGELFF
TRBJ1-4 | many | TRBV10-3 | CAISESQGLMEKLFF
TRBJ2-2 | many | TRBV28 | CARREGGELFF
TRBJ1-4 | many | TRBV7-9 | CASSPGQGLSEKLFF
TRBJ1-4 | many | TRBV11-2 | CASSLGQGARELFF
TRBJ2-7 | few | TRBV6-6 | CASSPQIPNEQYF
TRBJ2-1 | many | TRBV29-1 | CSVHHRLAANEQFF
TRBJ2-1 | many | TRBV5-5 | CASSRPSGTGDNEQFF
TRBJ1-1 | many | TRBV6-5 | CASSRTNTEAFF
TRBJ2-7 | many | TRBV27 | CASMQRQNYYEQYF
TRBJ2-5 | many | TRBV6-5 | CASKEWWQETQYF
TRBJ2-1 | many | TRBV27 | CASSLWGTGETDEQFF
TRBJ1-5 | many | TRBV6-1 | CASSEMRFGQPQHF
TRBJ1-1 | many | TRBV6-5 | CASSYSRTVEAFF
TRBJ2-7 | many | TRBV29-1 | CSVVYRPYEQYF
TRBJ1-2 | many | TRBV6-1 | CASSDLQGYGYTF
TRBJ2-3 | many | TRBV4-3 | CASSQDMVLAGVAYQDTQYF
TRBJ2-5 | many | TRBV5-1 | CASSFTSGTERETQYF
TRBJ2-4 | many | TRBV25-1 | CASSGPGLAKNIQYF
TRBJ2-1 | many | TRBV4-3 | CASSQDTGQNNEQFF
TRBJ1-1 | many | TRBV14 | CASSLRPGTGMDTEAFF
TRBJ2-2 | many | TRBV4-2 | CASSQDPNPAGELFF
TRBJ2-3 | many | TRBV7-2 | CASSLASVRADTQYF
TRBJ1-1 | few | TRBV13 | CASSHGDPGAFF
TRBJ2-1 | many | TRBV27 | CASSLGGRSYNEQFF
TRBJ1-1 | many | TRBV5-1 | CASSVPGQANTEAFF
TRBJ2-3 | many | TRBV6-5 | CASSTSGSEIDTQYF
TRBJ2-5 | - | TRBV21-1 | CAERLRAGETQYF
TRBJ2-6 | many | TRBV9 | CASSPRTVRAGGANVLTF
TRBJ2-7 | many | TRBV21-1 | CASSTQTGGHEQYF
TRBJ2-2 | many | TRBV5-1 | CASRSQGDTGELFF
TRBJ2-7 | many | TRBV6-5 | CASRTGTGLYEQYF
TRBJ2-7 | many | TRBV5-4 | CASSANYRGAPSYEQYF
TRBJ1-3 | many | TRBV27 | CASSPQWSGNTIYF
TRBJ2-1 | many | TRBV2 | CASRGGEQFF
TRBJ2-7 | many | TRBV9 | CASSVGGQSYEQYF
TRBJ1-5 | many | TRBV10-2 | CASSPGAGTSQPQHF
TRBJ2-5 | many | TRBV11-2 | CASSPGQTVLLGSQYF
TRBJ2-7 | many | TRBV7-2 | CASSSMGGPPYYEQYF